A selection of T cell receptor beta chains follows, all from one sample in a study of T cells in Graves' hyperthyroidism and ophthalmopathy. Via MiXCR, TCRdb re-called the multiplex PCR reads, giving one row per CDR3 protein. The sample holds around 430,000 distinct CDR3 sequences, 14% to 15% seen once. The specimen was blood. The receptor source for this set is a woman aged 25 to 39 with Graves' hyperthyroidism. Each CDR3 is given with its conserved first and last residue. A D gene is named only where the DNA matches it firmly. Where a row states a size, it is once, few, many or the class of an expanded clone; other rows omit it.

d_call j_call clone_size v_call cdr3_nt cdr3_aa
. TRBJ2-3 many TRBV12-3/TRBV12-4 TGTGCCAGCACCTGGGACTTCGAGACGCAGTATTTT CASTWDFETQYF
. TRBJ2-5 few TRBV20-1 TGCAGTGCTAGAGGACAGCCAGGCCGCCAAGAGACCCAGTACTTC CSARGQPGRQETQYF
TRBD1 TRBJ2-3 . TRBV6-1 TGTGCCAGCGGGACAGGGGTGAAGGATACGCAGTATTTT CASGTGVKDTQYF
. TRBJ2-1 many TRBV7-8 TGTGCCAGCAGCTTAGAAGGAGAGCAGTTCTTC CASSLEGEQFF
TRBD2 TRBJ2-1 few TRBV2 TGTGCCAGCAAGGGACTAGCGGATTACAATGAGCAGTTCTTC CASKGLADYNEQFF
. TRBJ2-5 . TRBV7-9 TGTGCCAGCAGCTTAAGTACTAGCCGGGAGACCCAGTACTTC CASSLSTSRETQYF
. TRBJ1-6 . TRBV20-1 TGCAGTGCTAGAGATTTTTCACCCCTCCACTTT CSARDFSPLHF
. TRBJ2-7 few TRBV2 TGTGGCGGGGCGGCGAGCGAGCAGTACTTC CGGAASEQYF
TRBD1 TRBJ2-7 many TRBV2 TGTGCCAGCAGGGACAGGCTTACGGGTCAGTACTTC CASRDRLTGQYF
. TRBJ1-4 many TRBV5-1 TGCGCCAGCAGCTTGGAGAGGGCAACTAATGAAAAACTGTTTTTT CASSLERATNEKLFF
. TRBJ1-1 many TRBV7-9 TGTGCCAGCAGAGCTTTCTCAGGTAGAGGGAACACTGAAGCTTTCTTT CASRAFSGRGNTEAFF
TRBD2 TRBJ2-5 many TRBV3-1 TGTGCCAGCAGCCAAGCGGGCGGGGGGTATGAGACCCAGTACTTC CASSQAGGGYETQYF
. TRBJ1-1 . TRBV30 TGTGCCTGGAGTGTACGGGGGGAGGACACTGAAGCTTTCTTT CAWSVRGEDTEAFF
TRBD1 TRBJ2-2 . TRBV6-1 TGTGCCAGCAGCCGACAGGGAGTATACACCGGGGAGCTGTTTTTT CASSRQGVYTGELFF
TRBD1 TRBJ2-3 few TRBV4-1 TGCGCCAGCAGCCGGGTGGACAGGGGCACAGATACGCAGTATTTT CASSRVDRGTDTQYF
TRBD1 TRBJ1-2 . TRBV12-3/TRBV12-4 TGTGCCAGCAGTTTCGGACAGGGGGCGTGGTACGGCTACACCTTC CASSFGQGAWYGYTF
. TRBJ2-1 few TRBV20-1 TGCAGTGCCTTGTATCCCCGGACGTCTTACAATGAGCAGTTCTTC CSALYPRTSYNEQFF
. TRBJ1-6 many TRBV27 TGTGCCAGCAGTTTTGGGGCCGAGGGTTCACCCCTCCACTTT CASSFGAEGSPLHF
TRBD1 TRBJ1-2 . TRBV13 TGTGCCAGCAGCTTAGTCAGGGGGGCCTATGGCTACACCTTC CASSLVRGAYGYTF
TRBD2 TRBJ2-7 many TRBV27 TGTGCCAGCAGTTTATGGGCTAGCGGTTCCCTCGGGCAGTACTTC CASSLWASGSLGQYF
. TRBJ1-1 many TRBV30 TGTGCCTGGATGTGGGGGGGGGGTGAAGCTTTCTTT CAWMWGGGEAFF
TRBD1 TRBJ2-7 . TRBV11-1 TGTGCCAGCAGCGCGGACAGGGTTGCGTACGAGCAGTACTTC CASSADRVAYEQYF
TRBD1 TRBJ2-3 many TRBV2 TGTGCCAGCAGAGACGGACAGGGGGCAAATACGCAGTATTTT CASRDGQGANTQYF
. TRBJ2-3 few TRBV10-3 TGTGCCATCAGTGAACCAGGGGATTCTAGCACAGATACGCAGTATTTT CAISEPGDSSTDTQYF
. TRBJ2-5 many TRBV5-6 TGTGCCAGCACTTTACGGGCGCGGGGGACCCAGTACTTC CASTLRARGTQYF
. TRBJ2-7 . TRBV28 TGTGCCAGCAGTTTTTTGCGGGGAAGCTCCTACGAGCAGTACTTC CASSFLRGSSYEQYF
. TRBJ1-2 . TRBV20-1 TGCAGTGCTCGCCCTTACCGTGGACTAGGGCGCTACACCTTC CSARPYRGLGRYTF
. TRBJ1-1 many TRBV11-2 TGTGCCAGCAGCCGTCTCGGTGGATTGTGGGTGAACACTGAAGCTTTCTTT CASSRLGGLWVNTEAFF
. TRBJ2-6 many TRBV18 TGTGCCAGCTCACCAACTTTGACCTCTGGGGCCAACGTCCTGACTTTC CASSPTLTSGANVLTF
. TRBJ1-4 few TRBV28 TGTGCCAGCAGTTTCGAACAGAAAAATGAAAAACTGTTTTTT CASSFEQKNEKLFF
TRBD1 TRBJ1-5 . TRBV3-1 TGTGCCAGCAGGCTTGGACAGGCCGGGCCCCAGCATTTT CASRLGQAGPQHF
. TRBJ2-7 few TRBV5-1 TGCGCCAGCAGCTCCGTTACTAACAGGGTTGTGGGCGAGCAGTACTTC CASSSVTNRVVGEQYF
. TRBJ2-1 many TRBV7-2 TGTGCCAGCAGCTTAGATCGCCTGGGTGAGCAGTTCTTC CASSLDRLGEQFF
. TRBJ2-1 many TRBV30 TGTGCCTGGAGTGTACTACTAGCTCAGGAGCAGTTCTTC CAWSVLLAQEQFF
. TRBJ2-5 . TRBV11-1 TGTGCCAGCAGCTTGGTAGCCCGGACGGGTGAGACCCAGTACTTC CASSLVARTGETQYF
. TRBJ1-4 few TRBV7-9 TGTGCCAGCAGCTTAGTGGATAGGGGGGCTGAAAAACTGTTTTTT CASSLVDRGAEKLFF